The 23 T cell receptor beta chains below were found in one sample sequenced in a study of shared clonotypes between healthy human individuals. TCRdb's table, derived via immunoSEQ multiplex PCR, lists solely in-frame clones and lacks some. The table has about 1 million clones, around four fifths seen once. The sample consisted of memory CD4+ T cells sorted from blood. The subset here: CD45RA-negative fraction. The origin of the receptors is a man between 18 and 35 years old in good health.

This clone appeared once. Possible read error: a much larger clone is one base away. The sample holds other DNA sequences that translate to the same CDR3. This chain joins TRBV5-4 and TRBJ2-3; 14 positions agree with TRBD2. Trimming at V came to 1 base and at J to 3 bases, leaving 1 base not matched to a gene. This CDR3 region has 16 residues. Germline V gives CDR1 SGHNT, CDR2 YYREEE (reference sequence). The CDR3 nucleotides read TGTGCCAGCAGCTTGAGACTAGCGGGGGGGACAGATACGCAGTATTTT. Translation: CASSLRLAGGTDTQYF.

V and J are TRBV29-1 and TRBJ2-3, with D maybe TRBD2 (6 bases). The CDR3 is 14 amino acids. V was shortened by 6 bases and J by 1 base, with 14 bases between the two germline ends. Germline CDR1 is SQVTM and CDR2 is ANQGSEA. The CDR3 nucleotides read TGCAGCGTCGGAGTCGGAGGGGGCACAGATACGCAGTATTTT. Protein: CSVGVGGGTDTQYF.

V gene TRBV6-1 combines with J gene TRBJ2-6; no clear D gene. Trimming took 4 bases from V and 0 from J, leaving 13 bases between them. The CDR3 has 17 residues. From germline, CDR1 is MNHNS and CDR2 SASEGT. Here the CDR3 DNA reads TGTGCCAGCAGTGGAGCAGGAAAGCTCTCTGGGGCCAACGTCCTGACTTTC. Its translation is CASSGAGKLSGANVLTF.

This clone showed up just a few times. The V gene is TRBV5-6, the J gene TRBJ1-6; 10 nucleotides align to TRBD1. CDR3 size: 16 residues. Germline V gives CDR1 SGHDT, CDR2 YYEEEE. V trimming: 4 bases; J trimming: 7 bases; junction bases outside the gene matches: 8. The chain's CDR3 is CASSAGQGVGNSPLHF. In DNA form, the CDR3 reads TGTGCCAGCAGCGCCGGACAGGGGGTTGGAAATTCACCCCTCCACTTT.

The chain couples TRBV5-1 to TRBJ2-3, with 7 bases lining up with TRBD1. V lost 4 bases and J lost 2; bases outside the gene matches: 10. The CDR3 totals 16 residues. Germline V lookup: CDR1 SGHRS, CDR2 YFSETQ. The DNA of the CDR3 is TGCGCCAGCAGCGCGACCGGGACAGCCTTCACAGATACGCAGTATTTT. It is translated as CASSATGTAFTDTQYF.

This rearrangement joins TRBV25-1 to TRBJ2-7; D gene unclear. CDR3 length: 11 residues. Trimming cost V 2 bases and J 8 bases, with 7 bases left between them. CDR1 and CDR2 from the germline V gene are MGHDK and SYGVNS. The CDR3 reads CASSEGRKQYF. The DNA for the CDR3 is TGTGCCAGCAGTGAAGGGCGTAAGCAGTACTTC.

Concerning this clone: The same CDR3 is also encoded by other DNA sequences in this sample. The chain uses TRBV28 and TRBJ1-2; 7 nucleotides align to TRBD1. The CDR3 is 13 amino acids. The germline V gene has CDR1 MDHEN and CDR2 SYDVKM. With 1 base clipped from V and 4 bases from J, the junction kept 0 bases outside the gene matches. DNA for the CDR3: TGTGCCAGCAGTTTATCAGGGGGCTATGGCTACACCTTC. Its protein product is CASSLSGGYGYTF.

As for this clone: Different DNA sequences within this sample yield the same CDR3. The CDR3 DNA is TGCGCCAGCAGCTTACCGGGACAGCTTGAAGCTTTCTTT. Translated: CASSLPGQLEAFF. The chain carries TRBV5-1 and TRBJ1-1, with 7 positions matching TRBD1. CDR3 length: 13 residues. Germline V gene sequence: CDR1 SGHRS, CDR2 YFSETQ. Trimming took 2 bases from V and 7 from J; bases not matched to a gene: 5.

V usage is TRBV20-1 and J usage is TRBJ2-5, with D unclear. V gave up 5 bases and J gave up 0 bases, with 1 base separating them. Germline lookup yields CDR1 DFQATT and CDR2 SNEGSKA (reference sequence). The CDR3 sequence is 10 residues long. The CDR3 bases are TGCAGTGCTCACCAAGAGACCCAGTACTTC. Residues: CSAHQETQYF.

The chain links TRBV5-1 to TRBJ2-3; weak D call: TRBD2 (6 bases). Germline values: CDR1 SGHRS, CDR2 YFSETQ. The CDR3 is 15 amino acids. V lost 0 bases to trimming and J lost 2 bases, with 10 bases between them. The CDR3: CASSLVRDPTDTQYF. CDR3 nucleotides: TGCGCCAGCAGCTTGGTGCGGGACCCCACAGATACGCAGTATTTT.

This clone was counted many times. The chain combines TRBV7-2 with TRBJ2-5, with D possibly matching TRBD2 (5 bases). Trimming removed 0 bases at V and 8 bases at J, with 10 bases between. From germline, CDR1 is SGHTA and CDR2 FQGNSA. The CDR3 is 13 amino acids. The CDR3 DNA is TGTGCCAGCAGCTTAGCGGATCTAGCAACCCAGTACTTC. It specifies CASSLADLATQYF.

Many counts were recorded for this clone. The chain has TRBV7-2 and TRBJ2-2, with 8 bases lining up with TRBD1. J lost 4 bases, V lost 5 bases, and 9 bases had no gene match. The length of the CDR3 is 16 residues. Looked up from germline, CDR1 is SGHTA and CDR2 is FQGNSA. Here the CDR3 reads CASSPGRGPITGELFF. The CDR3 nucleotides read TGTGCCAGCAGCCCCGGCAGGGGGCCTATCACCGGGGAGCTGTTTTTT. Looking up the rest from reference TRBV7-2 and TRBJ2-2 gives the full variable domain: GAGVSQSPSNKVTEKGKDVELRCDPISGHTALYWYRQSLGQGLEFLIYFQGNSAPDKSGLPSDRFSAERTGGSVSTLTIQRTQQEDSAVYLCASSPGRGPITGELFFGEGSRLTVL.

V and J are TRBV18 and TRBJ2-7; 11 nucleotides agree with TRBD2. With 2 bases clipped from V and 4 bases from J, the junction kept 4 bases outside the gene matches. The CDR3 is made up of 15 amino acids. The germline CDR1 and CDR2 sequences are KGHSH and LQKENI. CDR3 nucleotide sequence: TGTGCCAGCTCACCAACGGGACTAGCGGTTTACGAGCAGTACTTC. Translation gives CASSPTGLAVYEQYF.

The chain joins TRBV30 to TRBJ1-5; 8 positions agree with TRBD1. With V trimmed by 2 bases and J by 7 bases, 4 bases remained unmatched. The CDR3 consists of 13 residues. Germline V gene data show CDR1 as GTSNPN and CDR2 as SVGIG (reference sequence). The chain's CDR3 is CAWSQGAIQPQHF. CDR3 DNA: TGTGCCTGGAGTCAGGGGGCCATCCAGCCCCAGCATTTT.

CDR3: CASSIREPGLEQYF. The DNA for the CDR3 is TGTGCCAGTAGTATAAGGGAGCCGGGCCTCGAGCAGTACTTC. The gene calls are TRBV19 and TRBJ2-7; weak D call: TRBD2 (5 bases). The germline CDR1 and CDR2 sequences are LNHDA and SQIVND (reference sequence). V was pared by 2 bases and J by 6 bases, with 14 bases between. This CDR3 spans 14 amino acids.

V and J are TRBV18 and TRBJ1-5; unclear D gene. The CDR3 is made up of 17 amino acids. Germline V gives CDR1 KGHSH, CDR2 LQKENI. Trimming left V 6 bases short and J 0 bases short, with 18 bases between. Here the CDR3 DNA reads TGTGCCAGCTCCCCCGGCGGACGGCAATATAGCAATCAGCCCCAGCATTTT. Protein product: CASSPGGRQYSNQPQHF.

This clone was counted only a few times. This sequence joins TRBV11-2 and TRBJ2-5; perhaps TRBD2 as D (7 bases). Per the germline V gene, CDR1 is SGHAT and CDR2 is FQNNGV. The length of the CDR3 is 16 residues. V shed 4 bases and J shed 4 bases, with 19 bases lying between them. The chain's CDR3 is CASSSGWRGGGETQYF. CDR3 nucleotide sequence: TGTGCCAGCAGCTCAGGTTGGAGGGGGGGCGGAGAGACCCAGTACTTC.

In this sample, this clone turned up many times. The chain is built from TRBV28 and TRBJ1-3, with D perhaps matching TRBD1 (5 bases). V dropped 2 bases and J dropped 0 bases, with 8 bases sitting between them. Per germline, CDR1 MDHEN and CDR2 SYDVKM. This CDR3 has 15 residues. CDR3 DNA sequence: TGTGCCAGCAGTTTAACAGGCGCCTCTGGAAACACCATATATTTT. The encoded protein is CASSLTGASGNTIYF.

The genes are TRBV7-9 and TRBJ1-6; tentatively, D is TRBD1 (5 bases). The germline CDR1 and CDR2 sequences are SEHNR and FQNEAQ (reference sequence). CDR3 size: 14 residues. Trimming took off 5 bases at V and 4 bases at J, with 9 bases between the two ends. In nucleotides, the CDR3 is TGTGCCAGCAGCCTCGACAGTTATAATTCACCCCTCCACTTT. It translates to CASSLDSYNSPLHF.

The chain employs TRBV7-3 and TRBJ1-2; D is possibly TRBD1 (6 bases). Per the germline V gene, CDR1 is SGHTA and CDR2 is FQGTGA. The CDR3 runs to 14 residues. Trimming pared 5 bases from V and 3 bases from J, leaving 13 bases between. CDR3 coding DNA: TGTGCCAGCAGCGTACAGGGATTGGACTATGGCTACACCTTC. Its translation: CASSVQGLDYGYTF.

The rearrangement joins TRBV2 to TRBJ2-7, with D unclear. There are 12 residues in the CDR3. Per the germline V gene, CDR1 is SNHLY and CDR2 is FYNNEI. V shed 6 bases and J shed 4 bases, with 10 bases lying between them. CDR3 DNA sequence: TGTGCCAGCAGCGTCACCCTTTACGAGCAGTACTTC. Translating gives CASSVTLYEQYF.

This clone was seen more than once but under ten times. The chain employs TRBV28 and TRBJ2-7; TRBD1 agrees at 12 bases. In germline, CDR1 is MDHEN, CDR2 SYDVKM. J gave up 7 bases and V 6 bases, and 10 bases lay outside the gene matches. The CDR3 length is 15 residues. The chain's CDR3 is CASSSAGTGGGEQYF. The CDR3 nucleotides read TGTGCCAGCAGCTCCGCAGGGACAGGGGGCGGTGAGCAGTACTTC.

The CDR3 DNA reads as TGTGCCAGCAGTTTGTCGGCGGCGAACACTGAAGCTTTCTTT. Protein sequence: CASSLSAANTEAFF. V and J are TRBV27 and TRBJ1-1, with no clear D. CDR1 is MNHEY, CDR2 SMNVEV, per germline (reference sequence). V was pared by 3 bases and J by 1 base, with 9 bases between. The CDR3 runs to 14 residues.